The sequence of this TCR beta chain was determined in a study of blood T cell repertoires in COVID-19. As for the study in general: From T cells, B-cell-depleted T cells, or PBMCs came the material, which was cDNA or gDNA.

This clone was counted once. CDR1 is MGHRA, CDR2 YSYEKL, per germline. Trimming removed 1 base from V and 2 bases from J, with 12 bases in between. The CDR3 is 15 amino acids. Assay: immunoSEQ multiplex PCR; the TCRdb copy retains only in-frame clones and omits some. The data contain 270,000 or so clones, roughly 89% of them singletons. The sequence was collected from a woman between 35 and 50 years old who had recovered from COVID-19. The specimen sequenced was peripheral blood. The V call is TRBV4-1, the J call TRBJ2-7, with TRBD2 as a possible D gene (5 bases). The DNA of the CDR3 is TGCGCCAGCAGCCAAGGGCGGGTCGGCCCCTACGAGCAGTACTTC. This encodes CASSQGRVGPYEQYF.